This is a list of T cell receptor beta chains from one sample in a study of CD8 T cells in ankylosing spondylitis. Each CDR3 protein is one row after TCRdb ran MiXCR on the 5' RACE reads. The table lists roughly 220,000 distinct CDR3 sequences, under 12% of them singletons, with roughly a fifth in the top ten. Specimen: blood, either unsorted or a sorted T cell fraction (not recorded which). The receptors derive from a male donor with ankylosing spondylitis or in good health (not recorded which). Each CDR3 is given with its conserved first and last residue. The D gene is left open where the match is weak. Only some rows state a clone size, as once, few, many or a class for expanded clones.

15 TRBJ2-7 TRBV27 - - TGTGCCAGCAGTTTATCGATCAACAAGGTCTACGAGCAGTACTTC CASSLSINKVYEQYF
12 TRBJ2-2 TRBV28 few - TGTGCCAGCGGCAGAGACACCGGGGAGCTGTTTTTT CASGRDTGELFF
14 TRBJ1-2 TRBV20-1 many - TGCAGAGGACAGCCCGAGATTTCTAACTATGGCTACACCTTC CRGQPEISNYGYTF
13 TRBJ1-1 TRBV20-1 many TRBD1 TGCAGTGCCAGGACAGGGTCAAACACTGAAGCTTTCTTT CSARTGSNTEAFF
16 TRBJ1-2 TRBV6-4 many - TGTGCCAGCAGTGAACATTACAGAGACTCTGGGTATGGCTACACCTTC CASSEHYRDSGYGYTF
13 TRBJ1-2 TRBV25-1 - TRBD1 TGTGCCAGCAGACCGGGACAGGGGGCGGGCTACACCTTC CASRPGQGAGYTF
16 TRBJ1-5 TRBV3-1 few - TGTGCCAGCAGCCAAACGAGTTCTAGGGGCAATCAGCCCCAGCATTTT CASSQTSSRGNQPQHF
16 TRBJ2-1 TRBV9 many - TGTGCCAGCAGCGTATCAGGCGACCATACAAACAATGAGCAGTTCTTC CASSVSGDHTNNEQFF
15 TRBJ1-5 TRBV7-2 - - TGTGCCAGCAGCTTAGCGAAGGACCCCAGGTTGCCCCAGCATTTT CASSLAKDPRLPQHF
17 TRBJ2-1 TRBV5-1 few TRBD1 TGCGCCAGCAGCTTGACCGGACAGGGCGCGTCCTACAATGAGCAGTTCTTC CASSLTGQGASYNEQFF
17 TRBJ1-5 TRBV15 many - TGTGCCACCAGCATGGTTCTGAAGGGGTCCGACCATCAGCCCCAGCATTTT CATSMVLKGSDHQPQHF
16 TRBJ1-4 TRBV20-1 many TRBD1 TGCAGTGCTCCTCATGCCAGGGGGGCAGCTAATGAAAAACTGTTTTTT CSAPHARGAANEKLFF
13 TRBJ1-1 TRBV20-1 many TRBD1 TGCAGTGCTAGACGGACAGGGTTAACTGAAGCTTTCTTT CSARRTGLTEAFF
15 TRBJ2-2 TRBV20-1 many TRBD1 TGCAGTGCTACGGGGGACAGGCCGAACACCGGGGAGCTGTTTTTT CSATGDRPNTGELFF
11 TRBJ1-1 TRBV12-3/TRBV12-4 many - TGTGCCAGCAGTGGGACGGCCCAAGCTTTCTTT CASSGTAQAFF
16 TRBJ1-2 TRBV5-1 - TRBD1 TGCGCCAGCAGCGATGCGGGACAGGGACCCGGGAGTGGCTACACCTTC CASSDAGQGPGSGYTF
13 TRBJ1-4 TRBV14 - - TGTGCCAGCAGCCCTGGGGCGGGGGCAAAACTGTTTTTT CASSPGAGAKLFF
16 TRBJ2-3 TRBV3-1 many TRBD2 TGTGCCAGCAGCCAGGCGAGCGGGGCCGCCACAGATACGCAGTATTTT CASSQASGAATDTQYF
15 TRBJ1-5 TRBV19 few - TGTGCCAGTAAAATCCCCGACAGGAACAATCAGCCCCAGCATTTT CASKIPDRNNQPQHF
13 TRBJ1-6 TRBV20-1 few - TGCAGTGCTAGAGATGTCGCGGCTCCGGTCCTCCACTTT CSARDVAAPVLHF
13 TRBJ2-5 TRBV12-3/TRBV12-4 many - TGTGCCAGCAGTTTAGAACAGGCGGAGACCCAGTACTTC CASSLEQAETQYF
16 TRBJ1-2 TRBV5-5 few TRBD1 TGTGCCAGCAGCTTGGCGGGGACAGGGAAAGACTATGGCTACACCTTC CASSLAGTGKDYGYTF
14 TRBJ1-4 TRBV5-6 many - TGTGCCAGCAGCTTGCGACACCCTAATGAAAAACTGTTTTTT CASSLRHPNEKLFF
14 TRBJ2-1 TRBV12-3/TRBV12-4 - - TGTGCCAGCAGTTTAAACCCCCTAGGACCGGAGCAGTTCTTC CASSLNPLGPEQFF
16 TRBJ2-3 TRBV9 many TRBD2 TGTGCCAGCAGCGTAGCTCCAGCGGGGGGCACAGATACGCAGTATTTT CASSVAPAGGTDTQYF
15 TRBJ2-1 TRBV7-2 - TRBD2 TGTGCCAGCAGCTTAGCTAGCGGGGGGGCGTATGAGCAGTTCTTC CASSLASGGAYEQFF
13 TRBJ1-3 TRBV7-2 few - TGTGCCAGCAGCTCTCTAACGGGAAACACCATATATTTT CASSSLTGNTIYF
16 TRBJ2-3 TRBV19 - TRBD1 TGTGCCAGTAGTATAGATATACTAGACAGGGGGCATTCGCAGTATTTT CASSIDILDRGHSQYF
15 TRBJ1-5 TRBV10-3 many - TGTGCCATCAGAGCCGACGGAGATAGCAATCAGCCCCAGCATTTT CAIRADGDSNQPQHF
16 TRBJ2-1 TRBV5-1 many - TGCGCCAGCAGCTTGGGTCAGGGGATCTCCTACAATGAGCAGTTCTTC CASSLGQGISYNEQFF
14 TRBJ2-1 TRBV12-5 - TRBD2 TGTGCTAGTGCGATAGCGGGGCTGCCGAATGAGCAGTTCTTC CASAIAGLPNEQFF
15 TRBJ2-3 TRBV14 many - TGTGCCAGCAGCCAGTCGCTGGGGGGCCAAGATACGCAGTATTTT CASSQSLGGQDTQYF
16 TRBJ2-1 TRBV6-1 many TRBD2 TGTGCCAGCAGCAGCCCCACTAGCGGGCCGGTCAATGAGCAGTTCTTC CASSSPTSGPVNEQFF
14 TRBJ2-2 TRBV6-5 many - TGTGCCAGCAGTTACTCGGGGCGGGACGGGGAGCTGTTTTTT CASSYSGRDGELFF
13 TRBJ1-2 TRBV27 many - TGTGCCAGCAGTCGAAGGCTTCCGGACGGCTACACCTTC CASSRRLPDGYTF
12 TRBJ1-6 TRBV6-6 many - TGTGCCAGCAGCCTGACGGTTTCACCCCTCCACTTT CASSLTVSPLHF
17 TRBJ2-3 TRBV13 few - TGTGCCAGCAGCTTAGGCCCCAGGGCACTGCCCCCGGATACGCAGTATTTT CASSLGPRALPPDTQYF
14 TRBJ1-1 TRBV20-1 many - TGCAGTGCTAGGAGGCAGGGCCCTGGCACTGAAGCTTTCTTT CSARRQGPGTEAFF
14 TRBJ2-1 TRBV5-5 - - TGTGCCAGCAGCCTGGAGCAGACTAGTTTTGAGCAGTTCTTC CASSLEQTSFEQFF
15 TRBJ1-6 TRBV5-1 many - TGCGCCAGCAGCTTTTCCAGCTCCTATAATTCACCCCTCCACTTT CASSFSSSYNSPLHF
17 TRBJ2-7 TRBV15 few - TGTGCCACCAGCCCGCCAACGGACCTAACGGCTTCCTACGAGCAGTACTTC CATSPPTDLTASYEQYF
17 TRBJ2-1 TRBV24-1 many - TGTGCCACCAGTGATTCAGAGTGGGGTAGGTCCTACAATGAGCAGTTCTTC CATSDSEWGRSYNEQFF
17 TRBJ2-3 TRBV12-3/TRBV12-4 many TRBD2 TGTGCCAGCAGTCGAGGTACCGGGACTAGTGGCACAGATACGCAGTATTTT CASSRGTGTSGTDTQYF
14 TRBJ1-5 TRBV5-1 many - TGCGCCAGCAGTTCCGACACAGGGCATCAGCCCCAGCATTTT CASSSDTGHQPQHF
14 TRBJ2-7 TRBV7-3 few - TGTGCCAGCAGCCTCGAGACGGGGGTTACGGAAAAATACTTC CASSLETGVTEKYF
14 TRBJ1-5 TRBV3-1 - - TGTGCCAGCAGCCAAATGCCGAGCAATCAGCCCCAGCATTTT CASSQMPSNQPQHF
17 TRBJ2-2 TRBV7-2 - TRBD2 TGTGCCAGCAGCTTAGCGCTCGCTAGCGGGGGGGCCGGGGAGCTGTTTTTT CASSLALASGGAGELFF
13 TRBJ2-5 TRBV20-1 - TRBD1 TGCAGTGTGAAAGGGACAGGCAAAGAGACCCAGTACTTC CSVKGTGKETQYF
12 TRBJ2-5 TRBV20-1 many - TGCAGTGCTAGACAGGGAAAAGAGACCCAGTACTTC CSARQGKETQYF
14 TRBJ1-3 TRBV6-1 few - TGTGCCAGCAGCGCGGACAATCAGGGAAACACCATATATTTT CASSADNQGNTIYF
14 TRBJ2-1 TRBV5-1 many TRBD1 TGCGCCAGCAGCTTGGGAGGACAGGCCAATGAGCAGTTCTTC CASSLGGQANEQFF
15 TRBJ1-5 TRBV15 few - TGTGCCACCAGCAGAGATGACGGGGACCATCAGCCCCAGCATTTT CATSRDDGDHQPQHF